Listed below are T cell receptor beta chains from one sample, sequenced in a study of cytomegalovirus exposure and HLA in healthy donors. Measured with immunoSEQ multiplex PCR; TCRdb has only the in-frame clones, and not every one. Altogether some 100,000 clones are present, 80% to 85% being singletons, with the ten largest covering under 2.5%. The sample comprised PBMCs. These receptors all come from a woman aged 25-40 years in good health and CMV-seronegative. CDR3s include the opening cysteine and the closing phenylalanine or tryptophan. Fields, in order: V gene, D gene, clone size, J gene, CDR3 DNA, CDR3 protein. A D gene is named only where the DNA matches it firmly. Clone size is shown for a subset of rows, as once, few, many or a class of expanded clone.

>TRBV18|TRBD2|NA|TRBJ2-1
TGTGCCAGCTCACCACCTGGCGTGACTAGCTCTTACGAGCAGTTCTTC
CASSPPGVTSSYEQFF
>TRBV5-1|NA|few|TRBJ2-3
TGCGCCAGCAGCATCGGGACAAGCACAGATACGCAGTATTTT
CASSIGTSTDTQYF
>TRBV20-1|NA|NA|TRBJ2-1
TGCAGTGCCATCCACAATGAGCAGTTCTTC
CSAIHNEQFF
>TRBV21-1|NA|NA|TRBJ1-2
TGTGCCAGCTGTTCTTGGCGGGGTTGGGGCTACACCTTC
CASCSWRGWGYTF
>TRBV7-2|TRBD2|NA|TRBJ2-1
TGTGCCAGCAGGCCGCCAGCGGGGGGCTCCTACAATGAGCAGTTCTTC
CASRPPAGGSYNEQFF
>TRBV7-2|TRBD2|once|TRBJ2-1
TGTGCCAGCAGCTTCCAAGTGGCGGGAGGGGAGCAGTTCTTC
CASSFQVAGGEQFF
>TRBV4-1|TRBD1|NA|TRBJ1-2
TGCGCCAGCAGCCAAGATGGGACAGGGATTGAGGGCTACACCTTC
CASSQDGTGIEGYTF
>TRBV28|TRBD1|few|TRBJ1-4
TGTGCCAGCAGCGACACAGGGGCAACTAATGAAAAACTGTTTTTT
CASSDTGATNEKLFF
>TRBV18|NA|NA|TRBJ1-4
TGTGCCAGCTCTTTCGGGGATGAAAAACTGTTTTTT
CASSFGDEKLFF
>TRBV27|TRBD1|few|TRBJ1-4
TGTGCCAGCAGTTTATCGGGACAGTCTAATGAAAAACTGTTTTTT
CASSLSGQSNEKLFF
>TRBV4-2|TRBD1|few|TRBJ2-7
TGTGCCAGCAGCCTCGGGACAGGGAGCTCCTACGAGCAGTACTTC
CASSLGTGSSYEQYF
>TRBV5-4|NA|NA|TRBJ2-1
TGTGCCAGCAGCAACCGGGACAACTACAATGAGCAGTTCTTC
CASSNRDNYNEQFF
>TRBV7-6|TRBD1|NA|TRBJ2-7
TGTGCCAGCAGCACCTCAGGGGGCTACGAGCAGTACTTC
CASSTSGGYEQYF